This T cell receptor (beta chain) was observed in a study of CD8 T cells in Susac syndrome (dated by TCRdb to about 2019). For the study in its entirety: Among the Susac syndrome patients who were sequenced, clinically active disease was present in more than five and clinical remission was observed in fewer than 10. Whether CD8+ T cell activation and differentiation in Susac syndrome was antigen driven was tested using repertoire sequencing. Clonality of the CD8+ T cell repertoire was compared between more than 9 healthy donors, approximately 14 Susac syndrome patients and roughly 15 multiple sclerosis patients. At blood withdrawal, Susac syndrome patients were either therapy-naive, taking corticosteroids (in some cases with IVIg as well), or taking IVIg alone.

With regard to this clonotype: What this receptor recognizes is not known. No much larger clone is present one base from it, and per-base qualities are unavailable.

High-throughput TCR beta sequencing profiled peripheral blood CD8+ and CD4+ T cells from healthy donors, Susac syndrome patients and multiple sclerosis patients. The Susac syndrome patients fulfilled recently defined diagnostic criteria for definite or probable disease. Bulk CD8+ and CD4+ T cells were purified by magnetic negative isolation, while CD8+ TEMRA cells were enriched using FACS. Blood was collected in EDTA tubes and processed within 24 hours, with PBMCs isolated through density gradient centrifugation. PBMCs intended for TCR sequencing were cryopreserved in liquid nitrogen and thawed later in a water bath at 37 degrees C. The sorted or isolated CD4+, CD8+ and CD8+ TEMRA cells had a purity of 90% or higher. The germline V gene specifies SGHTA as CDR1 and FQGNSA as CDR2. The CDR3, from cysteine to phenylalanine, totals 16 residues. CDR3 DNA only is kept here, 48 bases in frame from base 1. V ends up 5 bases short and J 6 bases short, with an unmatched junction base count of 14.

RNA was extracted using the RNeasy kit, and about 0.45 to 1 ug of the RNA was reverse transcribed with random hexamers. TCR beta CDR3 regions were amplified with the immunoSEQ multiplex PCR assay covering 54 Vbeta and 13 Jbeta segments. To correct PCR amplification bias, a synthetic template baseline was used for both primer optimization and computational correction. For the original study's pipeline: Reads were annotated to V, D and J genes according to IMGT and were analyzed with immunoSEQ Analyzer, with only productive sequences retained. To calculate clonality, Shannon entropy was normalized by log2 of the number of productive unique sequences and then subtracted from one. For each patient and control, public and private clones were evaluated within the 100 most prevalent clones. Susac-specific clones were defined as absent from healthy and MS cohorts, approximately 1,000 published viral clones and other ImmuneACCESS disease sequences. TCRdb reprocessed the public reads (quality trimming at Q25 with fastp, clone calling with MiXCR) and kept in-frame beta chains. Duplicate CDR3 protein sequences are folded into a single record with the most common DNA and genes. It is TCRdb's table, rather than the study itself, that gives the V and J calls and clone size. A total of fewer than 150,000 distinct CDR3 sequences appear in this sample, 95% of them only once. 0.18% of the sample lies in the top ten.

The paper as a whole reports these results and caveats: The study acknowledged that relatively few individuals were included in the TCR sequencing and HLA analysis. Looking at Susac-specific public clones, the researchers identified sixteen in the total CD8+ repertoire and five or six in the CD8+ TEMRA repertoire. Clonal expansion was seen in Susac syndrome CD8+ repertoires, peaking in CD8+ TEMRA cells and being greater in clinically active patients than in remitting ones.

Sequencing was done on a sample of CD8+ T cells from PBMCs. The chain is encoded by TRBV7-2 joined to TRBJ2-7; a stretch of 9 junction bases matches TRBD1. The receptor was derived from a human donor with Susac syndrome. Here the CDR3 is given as CASSIQPGTGNVEQYF. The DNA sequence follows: TGTGCCAGCAGCATCCAGCCCGGGACAGGGAACGTCGAGCAGTACTTC.